Sequencing of this T cell receptor (beta chain) was carried out in a study of blood T cell repertoires in COVID-19. About the research overall: Whether acute or convalescent, the COVID-19 samples came from the United States, Italy and Spain. In each case, the material was cDNA or gDNA derived from T cells, B-cell-depleted T cells, or PBMCs.

Per the original data handling: Amplifying reference gene primers gave estimates of nucleated cell counts. Libraries were prepared by immunoSEQ multiplex PCR; TCRdb keeps only in-frame clonotypes and omits some of them. V, J and clone size derive from that table, while D and trimming were established from the DNA sequence. The sample lists approximately 240,000 clones, under 85% seen once, with roughly 5% in the top ten. The CDR3 length is 15 residues. Germline V lookup: CDR1 KGHSH, CDR2 LQKENI. V lost 6 bases and J lost 3, with 17 bases in between. V and J are TRBV18 and TRBJ1-1; D uncertain. Source material: peripheral blood. This TCR came from a human donor in a cohort sampled during active COVID-19. Here the CDR3 DNA reads TGTGCCAGCTCGCCTAAACAGATGGTAGACACTGAAGCTTTCTTT. As protein: CASSPKQMVDTEAFF. The entire variable domain, with the rest obtained from reference TRBV18 and TRBJ1-1, is as follows: NAGVMQNPRHLVRRRGQEARLRCSPMKGHSHVYWYRQLPEEGLKFMVYLQKENIIDESGMPKERFSAEFPKEGPSILRIQQVVRGDSAAYFCASSPKQMVDTEAFFGQGTRLTVV.